This is a list of T cell receptor beta chains from one sample in a study of blood T cells in healthy people across ages. TCRdb itself ran the 5' RACE reads through MiXCR, one entry per CDR3 protein. The sample records over 700,000 distinct CDR3 sequences, about 53% being singletons. Material for sequencing was blood. The source of these receptors is an elderly man in good health. Each CDR3 is given with its conserved first and last residue. The order of the fields is J gene, D gene, clone size, V gene, CDR3 protein, CDR3 DNA. D genes are given only for firm matches. The listing skips clone size in some rows; elsewhere it reads once, few, many or a size class.

TRBJ2-7	TRBD2	.	TRBV2	CVSSEEGTSGRAEQYF	TGTGTCAGCAGTGAAGAAGGGACTAGCGGGAGGGCTGAGCAGTACTTC
TRBJ2-1	.	.	TRBV12-3/TRBV12-4	CASSFGVAERKQFF	TGTGCCAGCAGTTTCGGGGTAGCGGAGAGGAAGCAGTTCTTC
TRBJ2-7	.	few	TRBV25-1	CASRQGAEQYF	TGTGCCAGCAGACAGGGTGCCGAGCAGTACTTC
TRBJ1-6	TRBD1	.	TRBV7-2	CASSFNPGQGFHSPLHF	TGTGCCAGCAGCTTCAATCCGGGACAGGGTTTTCATTCACCCCTCCACTTT
TRBJ2-4	.	few	TRBV29-1	CSVTFTGVSKNIQYF	TGCAGCGTTACGTTTACGGGAGTGAGCAAAAACATTCAGTACTTC
TRBJ1-1	.	.	TRBV6-5	CASRVQAEAFF	TGTGCCAGCAGGGTCCAGGCTGAAGCTTTCTTT
TRBJ2-1	.	.	TRBV29-1	CSVEGLTYNEQFF	TGCAGCGTTGAAGGGTTAACCTACAATGAGCAGTTCTTC
TRBJ1-2	.	.	TRBV10-3	CAISDTSGYGYTF	TGTGCCATCAGTGATACTTCAGGCTATGGCTACACCTTC
TRBJ2-7	TRBD1	.	TRBV29-1	CSVDSGTGSYEQYF	TGCAGCGTGGACTCCGGGACAGGCTCCTACGAGCAGTACTTC
TRBJ1-1	.	few	TRBV14	CASSQAGPIMNTEAFF	TGTGCCAGCAGCCAGGCAGGCCCGATAATGAACACTGAAGCTTTCTTT
TRBJ2-7	.	.	TRBV2	CASSEASSEQYF	TGTGCCAGCAGTGAAGCGTCTTCCGAGCAGTACTTC
TRBJ1-5	TRBD1	.	TRBV29-1	CSAGTATDQPQHF	TGCAGCGCCGGGACAGCCACCGATCAGCCCCAGCATTTT
TRBJ2-1	TRBD2	few	TRBV7-2	CASTYKLAGGTEQFF	TGTGCCAGCACCTACAAACTAGCGGGAGGCACTGAGCAGTTCTTC
TRBJ2-1	TRBD2	.	TRBV12-3/TRBV12-4	CASSFLAGGVNEQFF	TGTGCCAGCAGTTTTCTAGCGGGAGGCGTAAATGAGCAGTTCTTC
TRBJ1-6	TRBD1	.	TRBV6-1	CASTTTGGNSPLHF	TGTGCCAGCACCACGACAGGGGGAAATTCACCCCTCCACTTT